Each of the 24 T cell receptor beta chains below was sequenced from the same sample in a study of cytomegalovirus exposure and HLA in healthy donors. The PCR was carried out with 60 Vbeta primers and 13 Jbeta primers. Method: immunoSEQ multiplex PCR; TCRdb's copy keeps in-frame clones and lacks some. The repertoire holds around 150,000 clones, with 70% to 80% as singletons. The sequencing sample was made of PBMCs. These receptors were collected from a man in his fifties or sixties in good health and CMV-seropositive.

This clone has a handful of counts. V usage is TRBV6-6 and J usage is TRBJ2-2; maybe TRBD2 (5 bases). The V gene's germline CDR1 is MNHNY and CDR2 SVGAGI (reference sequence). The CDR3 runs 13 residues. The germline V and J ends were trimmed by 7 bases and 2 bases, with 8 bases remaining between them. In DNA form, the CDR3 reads TGTGCCAGCACCGGGAAAAACACCGGGGAGCTGTTTTTT. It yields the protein CASTGKNTGELFF.

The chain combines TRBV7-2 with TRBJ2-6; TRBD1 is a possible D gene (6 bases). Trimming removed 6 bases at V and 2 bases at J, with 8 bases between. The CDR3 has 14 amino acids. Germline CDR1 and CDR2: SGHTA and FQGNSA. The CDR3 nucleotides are TGTGCCAGCAGTACAGGGCCTGGGGCCAACGTCCTGACTTTC. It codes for CASSTGPGANVLTF.

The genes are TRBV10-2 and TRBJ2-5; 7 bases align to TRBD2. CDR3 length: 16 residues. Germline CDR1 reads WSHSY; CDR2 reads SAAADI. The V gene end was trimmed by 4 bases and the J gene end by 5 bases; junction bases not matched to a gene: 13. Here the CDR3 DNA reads TGCGCCAGCAGTGTCGCGGGGAGGGCCCTCAGGGAGACCCAGTACTTC. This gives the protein CASSVAGRALRETQYF.

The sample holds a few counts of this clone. The CDR3 region is CASSVHSDRVGEQYF. In DNA, the CDR3 is TGTGCCAGCAGCGTTCATAGTGACAGGGTGGGCGAGCAGTACTTC. The chain combines TRBV9 with TRBJ2-7, with 7 bases that match TRBD1. Trimming at V came to 2 bases and at J to 6 bases, leaving 11 bases not matched to a gene. This CDR3 contains 15 residues. The germline V gene encodes CDR1 SGDLS and CDR2 YYNGEE.

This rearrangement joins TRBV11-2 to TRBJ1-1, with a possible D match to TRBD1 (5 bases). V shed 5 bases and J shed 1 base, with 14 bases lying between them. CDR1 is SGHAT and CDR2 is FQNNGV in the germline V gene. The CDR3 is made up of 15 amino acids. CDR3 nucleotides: TGTGCCAGCAGCACCCCACGGGGGGGGAACACTGAAGCTTTCTTT. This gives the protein CASSTPRGGNTEAFF.

CDR3 coding DNA: TGTGCCAGCAGCTTGGGGCAGGGGGCACTATGGGCGGAGAACACTGAAGCTTTCTTT. It translates to CASSLGQGALWAENTEAFF. This sequence joins TRBV7-8 and TRBJ1-1, with 8 bases aligning to TRBD1. Germline V CDR1 and CDR2: SGHVS, FQNEAQ. Trimming cost V 3 bases and J 1 base; bases outside gene matches: 16. The CDR3 extends over 19 amino acids.

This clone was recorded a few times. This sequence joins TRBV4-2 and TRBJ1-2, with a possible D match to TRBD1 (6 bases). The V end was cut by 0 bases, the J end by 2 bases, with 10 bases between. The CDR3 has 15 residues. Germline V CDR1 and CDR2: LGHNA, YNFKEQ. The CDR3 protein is CASSQDQRGNYGYTF. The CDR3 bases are TGTGCCAGCAGCCAAGATCAGAGGGGGAACTATGGCTACACCTTC.

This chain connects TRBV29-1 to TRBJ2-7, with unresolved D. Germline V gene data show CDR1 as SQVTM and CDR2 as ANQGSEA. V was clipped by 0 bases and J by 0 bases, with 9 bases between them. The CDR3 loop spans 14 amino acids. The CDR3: CSVEDPGGSYEQYF. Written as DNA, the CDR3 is TGCAGCGTTGAAGATCCCGGTGGCTCCTACGAGCAGTACTTC.

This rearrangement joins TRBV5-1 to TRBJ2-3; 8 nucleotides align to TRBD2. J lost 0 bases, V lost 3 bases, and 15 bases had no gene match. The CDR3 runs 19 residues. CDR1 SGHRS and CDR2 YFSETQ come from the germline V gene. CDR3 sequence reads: CASSWDYRGAGVSTDTQYF. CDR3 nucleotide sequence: TGCGCCAGCAGCTGGGACTACCGGGGAGCGGGGGTTAGCACAGATACGCAGTATTTT.

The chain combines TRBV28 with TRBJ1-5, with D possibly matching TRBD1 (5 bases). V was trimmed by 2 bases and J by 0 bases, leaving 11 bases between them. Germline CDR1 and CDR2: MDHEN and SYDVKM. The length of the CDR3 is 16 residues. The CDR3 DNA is TGTGCCAGCAGTTTACAGGCAGGGTTTAGCAATCAGCCCCAGCATTTT. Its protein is CASSLQAGFSNQPQHF.

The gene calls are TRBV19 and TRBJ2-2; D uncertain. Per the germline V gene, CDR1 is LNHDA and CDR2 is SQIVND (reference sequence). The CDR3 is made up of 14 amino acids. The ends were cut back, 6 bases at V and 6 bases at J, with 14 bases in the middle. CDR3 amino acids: CASSTQSLSGELFF. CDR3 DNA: TGTGCCAGTAGCACGCAGTCCCTTTCCGGGGAGCTGTTTTTT.

Written as DNA, the CDR3 is TGCGCCAGCAGCCCAGACCCGGGACAAAATCAGCCCCAGCATTTT. Its protein is CASSPDPGQNQPQHF. V and J are TRBV4-1 and TRBJ1-5, with D tentatively TRBD1 (6 bases). The V gene's germline CDR1 is MGHRA and CDR2 YSYEKL. V was pared by 4 bases and J by 4 bases, with 14 bases between. The CDR3 has 15 residues.

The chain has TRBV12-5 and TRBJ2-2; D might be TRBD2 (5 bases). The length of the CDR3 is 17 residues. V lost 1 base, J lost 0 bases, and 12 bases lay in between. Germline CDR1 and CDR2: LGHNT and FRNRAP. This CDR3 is CASGLEEAGSNTGELFF. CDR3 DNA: TGTGCTAGTGGTTTGGAGGAGGCAGGATCGAACACCGGGGAGCTGTTTTTT.

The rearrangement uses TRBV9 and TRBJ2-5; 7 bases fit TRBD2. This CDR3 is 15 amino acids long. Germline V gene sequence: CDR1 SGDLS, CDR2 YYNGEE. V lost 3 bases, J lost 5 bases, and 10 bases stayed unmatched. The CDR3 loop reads CASSAEGTIQETQYF. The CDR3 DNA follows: TGTGCCAGCAGCGCAGAAGGGACTATCCAGGAGACCCAGTACTTC.

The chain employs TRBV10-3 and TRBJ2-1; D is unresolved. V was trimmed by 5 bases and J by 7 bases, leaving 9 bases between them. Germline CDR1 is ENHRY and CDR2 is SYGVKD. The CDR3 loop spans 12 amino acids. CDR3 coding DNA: TGTGCCATCAGTTCGGCGGAGAATGAGCAGTTCTTC. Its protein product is CAISSAENEQFF.

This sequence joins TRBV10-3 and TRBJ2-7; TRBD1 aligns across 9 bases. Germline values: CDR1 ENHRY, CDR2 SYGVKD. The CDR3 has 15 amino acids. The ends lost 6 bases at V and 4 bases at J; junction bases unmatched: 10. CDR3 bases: TGTGCCATCAGGCCCACGGGGACAGGGTATTACGAGCAGTACTTC. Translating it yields CAIRPTGTGYYEQYF.

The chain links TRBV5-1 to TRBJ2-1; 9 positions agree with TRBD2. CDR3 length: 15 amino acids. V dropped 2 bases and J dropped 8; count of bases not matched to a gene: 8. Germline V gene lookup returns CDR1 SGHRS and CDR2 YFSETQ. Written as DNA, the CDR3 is TGCGCCAGCAGCTTCTTAGCGGGGGTAATCGATGAGCAGTTCTTC. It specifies CASSFLAGVIDEQFF.

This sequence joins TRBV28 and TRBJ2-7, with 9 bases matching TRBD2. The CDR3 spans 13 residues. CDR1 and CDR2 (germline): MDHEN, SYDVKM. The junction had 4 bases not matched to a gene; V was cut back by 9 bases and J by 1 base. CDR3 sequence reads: CASAGGASYEQYF. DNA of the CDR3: TGTGCCAGTGCGGGGGGGGCTTCCTACGAGCAGTACTTC.

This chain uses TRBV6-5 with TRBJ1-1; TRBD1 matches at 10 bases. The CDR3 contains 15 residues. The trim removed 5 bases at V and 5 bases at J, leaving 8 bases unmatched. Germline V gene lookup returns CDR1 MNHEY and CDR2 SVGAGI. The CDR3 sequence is CASSLTGQGRTEAFF. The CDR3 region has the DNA TGTGCCAGCAGTCTCACGGGACAGGGGAGAACTGAAGCTTTCTTT.

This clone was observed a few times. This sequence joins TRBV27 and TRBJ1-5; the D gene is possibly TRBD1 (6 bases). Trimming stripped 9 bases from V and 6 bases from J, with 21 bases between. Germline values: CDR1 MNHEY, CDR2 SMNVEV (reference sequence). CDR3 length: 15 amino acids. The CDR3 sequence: CASSLSRDISQPQHF. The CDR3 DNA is TGTGCCAGTTCCCTATCCCGGGACATCAGTCAGCCCCAGCATTTT.

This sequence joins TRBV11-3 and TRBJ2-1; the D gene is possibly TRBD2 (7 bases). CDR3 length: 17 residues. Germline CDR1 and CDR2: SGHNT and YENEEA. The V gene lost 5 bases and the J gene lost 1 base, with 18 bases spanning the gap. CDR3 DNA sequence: TGTGCCAGCAGCCCACACCTGGGGGGGCAATCCTACAATGAGCAGTTCTTC. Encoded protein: CASSPHLGGQSYNEQFF.

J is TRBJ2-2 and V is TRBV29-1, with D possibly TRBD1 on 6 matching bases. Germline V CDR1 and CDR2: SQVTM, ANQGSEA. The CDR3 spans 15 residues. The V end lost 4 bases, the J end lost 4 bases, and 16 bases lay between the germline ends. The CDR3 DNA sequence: TGCAGCGTTGCCCTTGGGGGCCGTGGCACCGGGGAGCTGTTTTTT. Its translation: CSVALGGRGTGELFF.

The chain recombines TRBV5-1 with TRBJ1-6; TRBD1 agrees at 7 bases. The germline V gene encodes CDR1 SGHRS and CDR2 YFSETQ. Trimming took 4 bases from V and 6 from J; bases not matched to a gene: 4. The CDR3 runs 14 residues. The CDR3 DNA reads TGCGCCAGCAGCGCGGGACAGCCTAATTCACCCCTCCACTTT. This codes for CASSAGQPNSPLHF.

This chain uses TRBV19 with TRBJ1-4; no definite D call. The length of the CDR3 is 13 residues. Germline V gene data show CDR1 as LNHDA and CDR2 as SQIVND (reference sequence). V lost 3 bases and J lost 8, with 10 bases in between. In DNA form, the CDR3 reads TGTGCCAGTAGTATTTTAGAGTCGGAAAAACTGTTTTTT. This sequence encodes CASSILESEKLFF. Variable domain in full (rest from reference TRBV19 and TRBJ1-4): DGGITQSPKYLFRKEGQNVTLSCEQNLNHDAMYWYRQDPGQGLRLIYYSQIVNDFQKGDIAEGYSVSREKKESFPLTVTSAQKNPTAFYLCASSILESEKLFFGSGTQLSVL.